The 3 T cell receptor beta chains given below trace back to one sample, sequenced in a study of T-cell reconstitution after alpha-beta-depleted transplantation in children. This sample's TCRbeta library carried unique molecular identifier barcodes. TCRdb reanalysed the PCR reads using MiXCR and keeps one entry per CDR3 protein. The sample lists roughly 420,000 distinct CDR3 sequences; roughly 15% were seen once. The source material was PBMCs, mostly from graft donor cells, sampled 360 days after TCRalphabeta/CD19-depleted stem cell transplant. The receptor set was obtained from a boy under three years old who had a stem cell transplant for Wiskott-Aldrich syndrome, so the T cells may come from the graft donor.

CDR3: CASRPRDRGIHEQYF. For the CDR3, the DNA is TGTGCCAGCAGGCCCCGGGACAGAGGTATCCACGAGCAGTACTTC. The chain recombines TRBV2 with TRBJ2-7, with 7 positions matching TRBD1. The V segment lost 6 bases and the J segment 5 bases; nucleotides outside the gene matches: 13. Germline V gives CDR1 SNHLY, CDR2 FYNNEI. This CDR3 comprises 15 residues.

This clonotype showed up just a few times. This chain uses TRBV3-1 with TRBJ2-6; D is perhaps TRBD1 (6 bases). CDR3 length equals 18 residues. The ends were cut back, 0 bases at V and 4 bases at J, with 16 bases in the middle. The germline V gene has CDR1 LGHDT and CDR2 YNNKEL (reference sequence). The CDR3: CASSQDYRVFSGANVLTF. CDR3 bases: TGTGCCAGCAGCCAAGATTACAGGGTGTTCTCAGGGGCCAACGTCCTGACTTTC.

CDR3: CASSQVLNTEAFF. For the CDR3, the DNA is TGCGCCAGCAGCCAAGTGCTGAACACTGAAGCTTTCTTT. The chain recombines TRBV4-3 with TRBJ1-1; no clear D gene. The CDR3 contains 13 residues. V dropped 1 base and J dropped 0 bases, with 3 bases sitting between them. Germline CDR1 is LGHNA and CDR2 is YSLEER.